The clone carrying this T cell receptor beta chain was counted a single time. No antigen is known for it. V was clipped by 0 bases and J by 1 base, with 4 bases between them. The CDR3 totals 13 residues. Germline CDR1 is SGHNT and CDR2 is YYREEE (reference sequence). These data belong to a study of shared clonotypes between healthy human individuals. Study-wide results and limits: Some naive CD4 clonotypes, about 5%, turned up in common across several donors. Naive subsets typically showed greater estimated richness than memory subsets.

In the sorted-subset replicate PCRs, 150 to 250 ng DNA, 25,000 to 35,000 T cell genomes, was used. Assay: immunoSEQ multiplex PCR; the TCRdb copy retains only in-frame clones and omits some. Here the sample spans 1.4 million to 1.5 million clones, roughly 95% being singletons. The source material was naive CD4+ T cells sorted from blood. The subset here: CD45RA+ positively selected. The sequence came from a man under 40 in good health. This sequence joins TRBV5-4 and TRBJ1-1; D not resolved. CDR3: CASSLGRNTEAFF. CDR3 bases: TGTGCCAGCAGCTTGGGGCGGAACACTGAAGCTTTCTTT.